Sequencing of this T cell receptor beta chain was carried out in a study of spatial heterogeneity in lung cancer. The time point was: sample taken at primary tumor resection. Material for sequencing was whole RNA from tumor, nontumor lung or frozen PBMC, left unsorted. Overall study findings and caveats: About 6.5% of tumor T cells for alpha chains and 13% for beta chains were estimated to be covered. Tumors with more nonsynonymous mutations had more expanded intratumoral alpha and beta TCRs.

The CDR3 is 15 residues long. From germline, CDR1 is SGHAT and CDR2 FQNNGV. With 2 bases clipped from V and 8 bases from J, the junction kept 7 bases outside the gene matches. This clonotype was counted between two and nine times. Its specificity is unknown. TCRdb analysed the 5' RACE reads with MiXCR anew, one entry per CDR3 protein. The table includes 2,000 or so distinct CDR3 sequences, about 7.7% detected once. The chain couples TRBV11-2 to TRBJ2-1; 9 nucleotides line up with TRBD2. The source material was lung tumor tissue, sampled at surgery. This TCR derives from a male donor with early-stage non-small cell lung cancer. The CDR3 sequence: CASSLPREGRDEQFF. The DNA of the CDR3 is TGTGCCAGCAGCTTACCGCGGGAGGGCCGCGATGAGCAGTTCTTC.